Shown below are 2 T cell receptor beta chains from a single sample sequenced in a study of cytomegalovirus exposure and HLA in healthy donors. PCR primers comprised 60 Vbeta and 13 Jbeta primers. Sequenced by immunoSEQ multiplex PCR; TCRdb stores in-frame clones only, minus some. This sample has 200,000 to 250,000 clones, with around 89% found just once. The sample taken for sequencing was PBMCs. All receptors derive from a woman between 18 and 30 years old in good health and CMV-seronegative.

The rearrangement joins TRBV4-3 to TRBJ2-1; possibly TRBD2 for D (5 bases). Between the trimmed V and J ends, which lost 3 bases and 8 bases, there was a span of 14 bases. CDR1 is LGHNA, CDR2 YSLEER, per germline. The CDR3 loop spans 14 amino acids. The CDR3 DNA sequence: TGCGCCAGCAGCCATCGGCTAGCTATCGATGAGCAGTTCTTC. As protein: CASSHRLAIDEQFF.

The chain combines TRBV4-1 with TRBJ2-7; no clear D. The CDR3 has 16 residues. Germline loops: CDR1 MGHRA, CDR2 YSYEKL. V dropped 0 bases and J dropped 2 bases, with 14 bases sitting between them. For the CDR3, the DNA is TGCGCCAGCAGCCAAGATCTAAGAGGCAGCACCTACGAGCAGTACTTC. Translating gives CASSQDLRGSTYEQYF.